This TCR beta chain was recorded in a study of CD8 T cells in Susac syndrome. As to this clonotype: Its antigen is unknown.

The CDR3 spans 14 residues. Germline CDR1 is MDHEN and CDR2 is SYDVKM. V lost 6 bases, J lost 7 bases, and 15 bases lay in between. Study conclusions and caveats: Individuals included in the TCR sequencing and HLA analysis were acknowledged by the study to be relatively few in number.

The authors reverse transcribed 0.5 to 1 ug RNA with random hexamers. The method of amplification for TCR beta CDR3 was immunoSEQ multiplex PCR, covering 54 Vbeta and 13 Jbeta. One entry per CDR3 protein results from TCRdb running MiXCR on the immunoSEQ multiplex PCR reads. Here the sample spans 100,000 to 150,000 distinct CDR3 sequences, around 94% being singletons. The sequenced target, TCR beta, came from blood CD8+ and CD4+ T cells. The CD8+ and CD4+ T cells were isolated magnetically using a negative isolation approach, whereas the TEMRA cells were enriched by FACS. This TCR came from a human donor with multiple sclerosis. Sequencing was performed on CD4+ T cells from PBMCs. The chain recombines TRBV28 with TRBJ2-2; D uncertain. CDR3 DNA: TGTGCCAGCAGCCTTATGAGTGGGCACGGGGAGCTGTTTTTT. It specifies CASSLMSGHGELFF.